These 2 T cell receptor beta chains share one sample of origin, sequenced in a study of shared clonotypes between healthy human individuals. Clones were sequenced by immunoSEQ multiplex PCR, and TCRdb holds only the in-frame ones, with some missing. In the table there are a few million clones, approximately 95% of which are singletons. What was sequenced was naive CD4+ T cells from PBMCs. Subset given: CD45RA+ positively selected. These receptor sequences come from a man aged 18-30 years in good health. Some clones in this sample may be carry-over from other donors' samples.

The V and J genes are TRBV5-1 and TRBJ1-1; D perhaps matches TRBD1 (5 bases). V was shortened by 3 bases and J by 0 bases, with 18 bases between the two germline ends. Per the germline V gene, CDR1 is SGHRS and CDR2 is YFSETQ. The CDR3 totals 17 residues. The CDR3, as DNA: TGCGCCAGCAGCTCAGGGAAGTTTGGGGGAATGAACACTGAAGCTTTCTTT. Translating gives CASSSGKFGGMNTEAFF.

The chain is built from TRBV28 and TRBJ1-3, with 7 nucleotides matching TRBD1. V was clipped by 3 bases and J by 0 bases; unmatched bases: 5. CDR1 and CDR2 (germline): MDHEN, SYDVKM. CDR3 size: 16 residues. DNA for the CDR3: TGTGCCAGCAGTTTTCCGGACAGGTACTCTGGAAACACCATATATTTT. It encodes CASSFPDRYSGNTIYF.